The 23 T cell receptor beta chains reported below all come from one sample, sequenced in a study of early T cells in non-severe SARS-CoV-2 infection. In TCRdb, the 5' RACE reads were re-called with MiXCR into one record per CDR3 protein. The sample has around 33,000 distinct CDR3 sequences, over 5% seen once. The sequenced sample consisted of whole blood. These receptors were taken from an adult who was a healthcare worker with PCR-confirmed SARS-CoV-2 infection or an uninfected control (not recorded which).

The rearrangement uses TRBV6-6 and TRBJ1-1, with D perhaps matching TRBD1 (5 bases). V lost 7 bases, J lost 0 bases, and 9 bases lay in between. Germline lookup yields CDR1 MNHNY and CDR2 SVGAGI (reference sequence). This CDR3 is 13 amino acids long. CDR3 nucleotides: TGTGCCAGCAATGGGGCAATGAACACTGAAGCTTTCTTT. Protein: CASNGAMNTEAFF.

This clonotype has a handful of counts. V usage is TRBV12-3 or TRBV12-4 and J usage is TRBJ2-5; the D is unclear. CDR3 size: 13 residues. Trimming removed 6 bases at V and 2 bases at J, with 10 bases between. CDR3 DNA: TGTGCCAGCAGCCCCCAGGCGCAAGAGACCCAGTACTTC. Protein: CASSPQAQETQYF.

The gene calls are TRBV29-1 and TRBJ2-3, with 7 nucleotides matching TRBD1. V dropped 6 bases and J dropped 3; count of bases not matched to a gene: 9. CDR1 and CDR2 from the germline V gene are SQVTM and ANQGSEA. The CDR3 contains 14 residues. This CDR3 reads CSVAMDRRTDTQYF. CDR3 in DNA: TGCAGCGTCGCGATGGACAGGAGAACAGATACGCAGTATTTT.

This clonotype was seen a handful of times. The gene calls are TRBV15 and TRBJ1-6; 9 positions agree with TRBD1. The CDR3 totals 13 residues. V shed 4 bases, J shed 11 bases, and the junction held 3 bases outside the gene matches. CDR1 is LNHNV and CDR2 is YYDKDF in the germline V gene (reference sequence). The CDR3 here is CATSTGQGTPLHF. DNA of the CDR3: TGTGCCACCAGCACCGGACAGGGGACACCCCTCCACTTT.

This clonotype has only a few counts. The chain couples TRBV6-2 or TRBV6-3 to TRBJ1-1; no firm D call. The CDR3 covers 15 residues. Germline lookup yields CDR1 MNHEY and CDR2 SVGEGT. V lost 1 base to trimming and J lost 3 bases, with 12 bases between them. Here the CDR3 reads CASSYYGSVDTEAFF. DNA of the CDR3: TGTGCCAGCAGTTACTATGGCTCAGTGGACACTGAAGCTTTCTTT.

This clonotype was observed at least ten times. CDR3: CASGQGAANYGYTF. The CDR3 nucleotides are TGTGCTAGTGGACAGGGGGCAGCTAACTATGGCTACACCTTC. The V and J genes are TRBV12-5 and TRBJ1-2; 9 bases line up with TRBD1. The CDR3 covers 14 residues. Trimming cost V 6 bases and J 0 bases; bases outside gene matches: 2. CDR1 and CDR2 (germline): LGHNT, FRNRAP. The full variable domain, completed using reference TRBV12-5 and TRBJ1-2, is DARVTQTPRHKVTEMGQEVTMRCQPILGHNTVFWYRQTMMQGLELLAYFRNRAPLDDSGMPKDRFSAEMPDATLATLKIQPSEPRDSAVYFCASGQGAANYGYTFGSGTRLTVV.

The V call is TRBV20-1, the J call TRBJ1-2; D might be TRBD1 (5 bases). The germline V gene has CDR1 DFQATT and CDR2 SNEGSKA (reference sequence). The CDR3 extends over 13 amino acids. The ends were cut back, 0 bases at V and 4 bases at J, with 9 bases in the middle. DNA of the CDR3: TGCAGTGCTAGAGATAGAGGGACCTATGGCTACACCTTC. It codes for CSARDRGTYGYTF.

This clonotype showed up just a few times. This chain's CDR3 is CASSFVQKQFF. In DNA form, the CDR3 reads TGTGCCAGCAGTTTTGTACAGAAACAGTTCTTC. This chain links TRBV12-3 or TRBV12-4 with TRBJ2-1; D unresolved. Trimming pared 3 bases from V and 13 bases from J, leaving 10 bases between. The CDR3 covers 11 residues.

At least ten counts were recorded for this clonotype. The CDR3 DNA is TGTGCCAGCAGTTCCCCCCACGGGGCCGCGAGGAACACTGAAGCTTTCTTT. Protein: CASSSPHGAARNTEAFF. The V call is TRBV6-5, the J call TRBJ1-1, with a possible D match to TRBD1 (5 bases). This CDR3 region has 17 residues. With 4 bases removed from V and 1 base from J, the gap between germline ends came to 19 bases. CDR1 is MNHEY, CDR2 SVGAGI, per germline.

This rearrangement joins TRBV28 to TRBJ2-1; TRBD1 aligns across 7 bases. Germline CDR1 reads MDHEN; CDR2 reads SYDVKM. J gave up 6 bases and V 6 bases, and 5 bases lay outside the gene matches. This CDR3 is built from 13 residues. The CDR3 here is CASSQGQTNEQFF. CDR3 nucleotides: TGTGCCAGCAGCCAGGGACAGACCAATGAGCAGTTCTTC.

There are a few counts of this clonotype. V gene TRBV7-2 combines with J gene TRBJ2-2, with 9 bases that match TRBD1. CDR1 and CDR2 (germline): SGHTA, FQGNSA. V was clipped by 1 base and J by 2 bases; unmatched bases: 2. The CDR3 is 16 amino acids. The CDR3 DNA follows: TGTGCCAGCAGCTTAGGGGACAGGGTTAACACCGGGGAGCTGTTTTTT. Protein: CASSLGDRVNTGELFF.

This clonotype appeared many times. This chain joins TRBV12-3 or TRBV12-4 and TRBJ2-1; D perhaps matches TRBD1 (6 bases). V was shortened by 5 bases and J by 7 bases, with 9 bases between the two germline ends. This CDR3 contains 12 residues. The CDR3 DNA reads TGTGCCAGCAGTCCACAGGGAAATGAGCAGTTCTTC. This translates into CASSPQGNEQFF.

This clonotype has only a few counts. This chain joins TRBV4-2 and TRBJ1-2, with 7 bases matching TRBD1. Trimming took 0 bases from V and 6 from J; bases not matched to a gene: 4. Per the germline V gene, CDR1 is LGHNA and CDR2 is YNFKEQ. The CDR3 runs 14 residues. The CDR3 protein is CASSQDLGGNGYTF. CDR3 nucleotides: TGTGCCAGCAGCCAAGATTTAGGGGGCAATGGCTACACCTTC.

This clonotype was counted only a few times. The chain links TRBV7-2 to TRBJ2-1; 12 bases align to TRBD2. V was clipped by 1 base and J by 8 bases; unmatched bases: 9. CDR3 size: 17 residues. The germline gives CDR1 SGHTA, CDR2 FQGNSA. Here the CDR3 reads CASSLGPSGGAMYEQFF. For the CDR3, the DNA is TGTGCCAGCAGCTTAGGCCCTAGCGGGGGGGCTATGTATGAGCAGTTCTTC.

This sequence joins TRBV7-9 and TRBJ1-1; tentatively, D is TRBD1 (6 bases). This CDR3 spans 14 amino acids. The ends were cut back, 5 bases at V and 4 bases at J, with 14 bases in the middle. In germline, CDR1 is SEHNR, CDR2 FQNEAQ (reference sequence). The CDR3 region is CASSLLQGSTEAFF. The CDR3 nucleotides read TGTGCCAGCAGCCTGCTCCAGGGGAGCACTGAAGCTTTCTTT.

Ten or more counts support this clonotype. Mismatch with germline at one junction end may stem from a read error. The rearrangement uses TRBV18 and TRBJ1-2; 8 nucleotides line up with TRBD1. The germline V gene has CDR1 KGHSH and CDR2 LQKENI. CDR3 length: 13 residues. The CDR3 DNA follows: TGTGCCAGCTCACCCGACAGGGGTTATGACTACACCTTC. Translated: CASSPDRGYDYTF.

The rearrangement links TRBV7-9 to TRBJ2-7; 11 bases match TRBD2. The V and J ends lost 5 bases and 0 bases, in that order; junction bases with no gene match: 3. CDR1 SEHNR and CDR2 FQNEAQ come from the germline V gene (reference sequence). This CDR3 is built from 15 residues. This chain's CDR3 is CASSPGLAVSYEQYF. DNA of the CDR3: TGTGCCAGCAGCCCGGGACTAGCGGTCTCCTACGAGCAGTACTTC.

This clonotype was observed many times. This chain links TRBV5-1 with TRBJ1-6; TRBD1 matches at 7 bases. This CDR3 region has 17 residues. The germline gives CDR1 SGHRS, CDR2 YFSETQ. Trimming removed 4 bases from V and 0 bases from J; junction bases left unmatched: 7. The CDR3 region has the DNA TGCGCCAGCAGCCAGGGACAGTCAAGCTCCTATAATTCACCCCTCCACTTT. This gives the protein CASSQGQSSSYNSPLHF.

Many counts were recorded for this clonotype. The V call is TRBV12-3 or TRBV12-4, the J call TRBJ1-2; 7 bases are a match to TRBD1. The CDR3 is 16 amino acids. The V and J ends lost 5 bases and 0 bases, in that order; junction bases with no gene match: 9. In DNA, the CDR3 is TGTGCCAGCAGTAGACACGGACAGGCAACTAACTATGGCTACACCTTC. Encoded protein: CASSRHGQATNYGYTF.

This clonotype has at least ten counts. The gene calls are TRBV4-1 and TRBJ1-4, with D unresolved. This CDR3 has 16 residues. V lost 1 base, J lost 3 bases, and 12 bases lay in between. The germline V gene encodes CDR1 MGHRA and CDR2 YSYEKL. CDR3 coding DNA: TGCGCCAGCAGCCAAGTGATGGTTAGAGCTAATGAAAAACTGTTTTTT. As protein: CASSQVMVRANEKLFF.

This clonotype was observed many times. V and J are TRBV9 and TRBJ2-3; 11 bases map to TRBD2. The CDR3 covers 20 residues. Germline V gene sequence: CDR1 SGDLS, CDR2 YYNGEE. The trim removed 0 bases at V and 2 bases at J, leaving 14 bases unmatched. For the CDR3, the DNA is TGTGCCAGCAGCGTAGGCCAGAGGGGAATTAGCGGGGGGGCCACAGATACGCAGTATTTT. Protein product: CASSVGQRGISGGATDTQYF.

In its sample, this clonotype was seen many times. V gene TRBV20-1 combines with J gene TRBJ2-7, with 7 bases that match TRBD1. The germline CDR1 and CDR2 sequences are DFQATT and SNEGSKA (reference sequence). This CDR3 region has 15 residues. J lost 1 base, V lost 3 bases, and 9 bases had no gene match. CDR3 nucleotides: TGCAGTGCTAGGGGATACAGGGGCCTTTCCTACGAGCAGTACTTC. Translating it yields CSARGYRGLSYEQYF.

This clonotype was found many times. The rearrangement uses TRBV6-2 or TRBV6-3 and TRBJ2-1; D is undetermined. The ends were cut back, 2 bases at V and 0 bases at J, with 8 bases in the middle. Germline loops: CDR1 MNHEY, CDR2 SVGEGT. This CDR3 comprises 15 residues. In DNA, the CDR3 is TGTGCCAGCAGTTACCCCCAGGACTCCTACAATGAGCAGTTCTTC. It codes for CASSYPQDSYNEQFF.